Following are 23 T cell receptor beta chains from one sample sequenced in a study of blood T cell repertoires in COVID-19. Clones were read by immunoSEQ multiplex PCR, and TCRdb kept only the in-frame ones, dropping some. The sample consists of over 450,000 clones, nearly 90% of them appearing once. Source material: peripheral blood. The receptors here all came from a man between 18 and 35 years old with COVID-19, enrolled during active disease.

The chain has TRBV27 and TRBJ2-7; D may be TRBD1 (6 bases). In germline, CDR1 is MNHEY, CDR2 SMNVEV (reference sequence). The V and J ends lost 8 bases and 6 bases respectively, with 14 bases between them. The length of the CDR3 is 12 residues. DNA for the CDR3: TGTGCCAGCGGGTCCTTCAGGGGCGAGCAGTACTTC. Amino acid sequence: CASGSFRGEQYF.

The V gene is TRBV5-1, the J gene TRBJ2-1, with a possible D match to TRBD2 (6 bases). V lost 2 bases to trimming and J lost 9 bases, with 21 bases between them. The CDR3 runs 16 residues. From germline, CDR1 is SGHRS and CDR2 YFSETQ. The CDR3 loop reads CASSFTGGGTSGEQFF. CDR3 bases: TGCGCCAGCAGCTTTACCGGAGGCGGGACCAGCGGTGAGCAGTTCTTC.

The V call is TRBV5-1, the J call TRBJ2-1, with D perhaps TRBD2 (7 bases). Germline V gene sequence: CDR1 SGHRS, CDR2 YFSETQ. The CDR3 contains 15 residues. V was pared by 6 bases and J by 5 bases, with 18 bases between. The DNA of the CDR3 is TGCGCCAGCATGTGGGTAGGGGGGGCGAACAATGAGCAGTTCTTC. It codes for CASMWVGGANNEQFF.

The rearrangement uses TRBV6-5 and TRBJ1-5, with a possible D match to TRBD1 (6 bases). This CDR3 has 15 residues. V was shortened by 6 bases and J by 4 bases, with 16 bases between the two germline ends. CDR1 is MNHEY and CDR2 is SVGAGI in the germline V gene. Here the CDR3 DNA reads TGTGCCAGCAGGCTTAACCGGGACAATAATCAGCCCCAGCATTTT. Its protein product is CASRLNRDNNQPQHF.

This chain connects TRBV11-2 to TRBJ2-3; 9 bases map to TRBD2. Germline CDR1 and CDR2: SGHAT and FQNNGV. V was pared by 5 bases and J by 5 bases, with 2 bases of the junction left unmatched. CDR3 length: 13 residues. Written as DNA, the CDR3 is TGTGCCAGCAGCCCGACTAGCGGAGATACGCAGTATTTT. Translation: CASSPTSGDTQYF.

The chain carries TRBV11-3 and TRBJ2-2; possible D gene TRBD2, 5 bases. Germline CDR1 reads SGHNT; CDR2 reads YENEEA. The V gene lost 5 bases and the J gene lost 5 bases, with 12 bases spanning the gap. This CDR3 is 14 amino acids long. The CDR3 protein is CASSPDLQTGELFF. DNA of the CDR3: TGTGCCAGCAGCCCGGACTTGCAAACCGGGGAGCTGTTTTTT.

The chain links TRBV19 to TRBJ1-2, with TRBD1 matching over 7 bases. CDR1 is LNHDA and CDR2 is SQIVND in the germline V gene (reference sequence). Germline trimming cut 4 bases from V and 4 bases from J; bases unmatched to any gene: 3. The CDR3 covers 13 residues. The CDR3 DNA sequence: TGTGCCAGTAGTAGGGGACAGTTCTATGGCTACACCTTC. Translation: CASSRGQFYGYTF. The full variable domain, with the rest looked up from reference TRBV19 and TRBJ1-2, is DGGITQSPKYLFRKEGQNVTLSCEQNLNHDAMYWYRQDPGQGLRLIYYSQIVNDFQKGDIAEGYSVSREKKESFPLTVTSAQKNPTAFYLCASSRGQFYGYTFGSGTRLTVV.

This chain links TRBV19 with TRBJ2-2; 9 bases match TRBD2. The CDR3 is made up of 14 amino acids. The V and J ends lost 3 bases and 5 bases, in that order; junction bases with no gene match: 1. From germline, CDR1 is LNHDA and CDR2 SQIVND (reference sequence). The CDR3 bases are TGTGCCAGTAGTATTACTAGCGGGACCGGGGAGCTGTTTTTT. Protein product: CASSITSGTGELFF.

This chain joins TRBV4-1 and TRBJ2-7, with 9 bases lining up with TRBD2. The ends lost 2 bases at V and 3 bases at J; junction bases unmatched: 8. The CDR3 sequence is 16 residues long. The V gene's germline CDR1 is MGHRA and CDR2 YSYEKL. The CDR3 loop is CASSQTLAGVFYEQYF. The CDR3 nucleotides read TGCGCCAGCAGCCAAACCTTAGCGGGAGTCTTCTACGAGCAGTACTTC.

In DNA, the CDR3 is TGTGCCAGCAGTTACTCGATCGAGGGTCAGCCCCAGCATTTT. Translating gives CASSYSIEGQPQHF. The V call is TRBV6-6, the J call TRBJ1-5; D unresolved. The CDR3 is 14 amino acids. Germline CDR1 is MNHNY and CDR2 is SVGAGI (reference sequence). V was clipped by 0 bases and J by 6 bases, with 9 bases between them.

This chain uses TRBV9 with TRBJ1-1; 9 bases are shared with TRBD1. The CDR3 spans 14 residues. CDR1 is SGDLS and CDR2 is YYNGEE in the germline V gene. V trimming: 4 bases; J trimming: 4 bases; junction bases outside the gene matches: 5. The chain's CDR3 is CASSPQGASTEAFF. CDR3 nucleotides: TGTGCCAGCAGCCCACAGGGGGCAAGCACTGAAGCTTTCTTT.

This CDR3 reads CASRLASGRSHYNEQFF. As DNA, the CDR3 is TGTGCAAGTCGCTTAGCTAGCGGGAGGTCACACTACAATGAGCAGTTCTTC. The V and J genes are TRBV12-2 and TRBJ2-1; the D call in the table, TRBD2, was not verified against the DNA. TRBV12-2 is described as a pseudogene. The CDR3 has 17 residues.

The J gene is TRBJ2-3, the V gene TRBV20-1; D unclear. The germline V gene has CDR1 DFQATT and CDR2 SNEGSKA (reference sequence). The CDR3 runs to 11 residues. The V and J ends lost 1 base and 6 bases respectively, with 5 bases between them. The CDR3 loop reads CSARARDTQYF. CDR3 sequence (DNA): TGCAGTGCTAGAGCCCGGGATACGCAGTATTTT.

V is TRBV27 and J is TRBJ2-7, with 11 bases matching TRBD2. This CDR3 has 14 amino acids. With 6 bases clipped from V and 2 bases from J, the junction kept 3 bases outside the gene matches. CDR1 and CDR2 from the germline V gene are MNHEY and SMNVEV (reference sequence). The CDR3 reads CASRLAGAAYEQYF. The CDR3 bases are TGTGCCAGCAGACTAGCGGGGGCCGCCTACGAGCAGTACTTC.

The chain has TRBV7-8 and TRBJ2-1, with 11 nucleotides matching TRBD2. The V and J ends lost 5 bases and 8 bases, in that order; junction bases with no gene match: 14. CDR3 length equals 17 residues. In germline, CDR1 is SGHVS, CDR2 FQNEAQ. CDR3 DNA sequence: TGTGCCAGCAGCGCCGCCCATCTAGCGGGGGGTCGGTATGAGCAGTTCTTC. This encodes CASSAAHLAGGRYEQFF.

CDR3 region: CASSSGGHSYNEQFF. The DNA of the CDR3 is TGTGCCAGCAGTTCGGGGGGCCACTCCTACAATGAGCAGTTCTTC. V is TRBV27 and J is TRBJ2-1, with TRBD2 as a possible D gene (7 bases). Germline V gene lookup returns CDR1 MNHEY and CDR2 SMNVEV (reference sequence). V lost 4 bases, J lost 0 bases, and 10 bases lay in between. This CDR3 contains 15 residues.

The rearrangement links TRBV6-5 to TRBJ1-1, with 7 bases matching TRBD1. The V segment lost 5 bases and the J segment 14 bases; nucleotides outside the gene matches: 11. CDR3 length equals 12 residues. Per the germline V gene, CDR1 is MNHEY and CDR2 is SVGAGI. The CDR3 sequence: CASSNRGSPPFF. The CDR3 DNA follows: TGTGCCAGCAGTAACAGGGGCTCCCCCCCATTCTTT.

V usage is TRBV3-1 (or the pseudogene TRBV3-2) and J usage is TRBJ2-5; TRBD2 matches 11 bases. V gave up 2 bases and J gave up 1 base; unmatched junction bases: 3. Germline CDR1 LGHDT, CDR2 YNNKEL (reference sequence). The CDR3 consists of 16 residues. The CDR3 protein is CASSQTSGSRQETQYF. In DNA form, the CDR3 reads TGTGCCAGCAGCCAAACTAGCGGGAGTCGCCAAGAGACCCAGTACTTC.

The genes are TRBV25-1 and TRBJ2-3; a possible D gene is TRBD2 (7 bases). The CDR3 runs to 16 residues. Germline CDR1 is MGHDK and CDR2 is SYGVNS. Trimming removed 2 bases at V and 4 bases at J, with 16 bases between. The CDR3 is CASSEIYGGPSDTQYF. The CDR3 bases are TGTGCCAGCAGTGAAATTTACGGGGGGCCCTCAGATACGCAGTATTTT.

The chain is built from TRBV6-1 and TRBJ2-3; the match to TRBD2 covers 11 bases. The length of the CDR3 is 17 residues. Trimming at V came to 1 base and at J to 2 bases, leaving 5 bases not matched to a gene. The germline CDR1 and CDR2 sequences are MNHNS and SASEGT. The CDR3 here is CASSEGLAGTLTDTQYF. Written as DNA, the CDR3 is TGTGCCAGCAGTGAAGGACTAGCGGGGACCCTCACAGATACGCAGTATTTT.

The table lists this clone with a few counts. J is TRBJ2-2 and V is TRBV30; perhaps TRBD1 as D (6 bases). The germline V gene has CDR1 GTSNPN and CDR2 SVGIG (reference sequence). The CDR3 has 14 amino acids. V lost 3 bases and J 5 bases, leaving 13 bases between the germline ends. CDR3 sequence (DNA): TGTGCCTGGAGCTCTACAGGGTTGACCGGGGAGCTGTTTTTT. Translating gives CAWSSTGLTGELFF.

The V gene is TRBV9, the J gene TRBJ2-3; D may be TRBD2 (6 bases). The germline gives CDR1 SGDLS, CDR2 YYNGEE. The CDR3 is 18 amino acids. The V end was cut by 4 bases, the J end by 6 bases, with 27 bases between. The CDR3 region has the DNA TGTGCCAGCAGCCCCAAGGATGGGGGGTTCTACGCGACGGATACGCAGTATTTT. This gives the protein CASSPKDGGFYATDTQYF. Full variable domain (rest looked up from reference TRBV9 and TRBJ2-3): DSGVTQTPKHLITATGQRVTLRCSPRSGDLSVYWYQQSLDQGLQFLIQYYNGEERAKGNILERFSAQQFPDLHSELNLSSLELGDSALYFCASSPKDGGFYATDTQYFGPGTRLTVL.

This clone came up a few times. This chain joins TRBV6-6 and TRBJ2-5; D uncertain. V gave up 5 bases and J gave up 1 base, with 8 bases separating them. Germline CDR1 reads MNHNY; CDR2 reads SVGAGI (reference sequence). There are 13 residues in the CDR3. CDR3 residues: CASSETLQETQYF. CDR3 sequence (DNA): TGTGCCAGCAGTGAGACTCTCCAAGAGACCCAGTACTTC.